This TCR beta chain came from a study of blood T cell repertoires in COVID-19. The V gene's germline CDR1 is SGHVS and CDR2 FQNEAQ. The CDR3 is 15 residues long. V shed 5 bases, J shed 3 bases, and the junction held 6 bases outside the gene matches. Some clones are missing from TCRdb's copy, which holds only in-frame ones; the method was immunoSEQ multiplex PCR. This sample has 310,000 or so clones, with more than 70% found just once. Material: peripheral blood. This clonotype was obtained from a woman aged 45 to 65 with acute or convalescent COVID-19. The chain links TRBV7-8 to TRBJ1-5, with 8 bases identical to TRBD1. CDR3 in amino acids: CASSPGQGFNQPQHF. CDR3 sequence (DNA): TGTGCCAGCAGCCCAGGACAGGGTTTCAATCAGCCCCAGCATTTT.